These 18 T cell receptor beta chains came from one sample sequenced in a study of T cells in Graves' hyperthyroidism and ophthalmopathy. TCR beta CDR3 regions were amplified from RNA. First-round RT-PCR of the TCR CDR3 relied on the HTBI primer set. Each CDR3 protein is one row after TCRdb ran MiXCR on the multiplex PCR reads. The table lists about 690,000 distinct CDR3 sequences, approximately 15% of them singletons, with around 15% in the top ten. The sample comprised blood. All receptors derive from a man between 50 and 59 years old with Graves' hyperthyroidism.

This clonotype was observed many times. The chain carries TRBV7-3 and TRBJ2-3, with TRBD1 identical over 7 bases. Per the germline V gene, CDR1 is SGHTA and CDR2 is FQGTGA. The CDR3 extends over 16 amino acids. Losses at the gene ends were 1 base for V and 2 bases for J; bases not matched to a gene: 6. The CDR3 DNA is TGTGCCAGCAGCTTAAATCCAGGGGGAAACACAGATACGCAGTATTTT. This gives the protein CASSLNPGGNTDTQYF.

This clonotype was found many times. This chain joins TRBV20-1 and TRBJ1-4, with D maybe TRBD1 (5 bases). Trimming cost V 3 bases and J 7 bases, with 12 bases left between them. Looked up from germline, CDR1 is DFQATT and CDR2 is SNEGSKA (reference sequence). CDR3 length: 13 residues. The CDR3 is CSARSPGREKLFF. The CDR3 DNA is TGCAGTGCTAGGAGCCCAGGGCGTGAAAAACTGTTTTTT.

This clonotype was seen at least ten times. The rearrangement joins TRBV7-8 to TRBJ1-1; D gene ambiguous. The CDR3 is made up of 13 amino acids. Trimming took off 7 bases at V and 8 bases at J, with 17 bases between the two ends. Germline V CDR1 and CDR2: SGHVS, FQNEAQ. The CDR3 DNA sequence: TGTGCCAGCACCATAGGTAGGCAGCAAGAAGCTTTCTTT. Protein product: CASTIGRQQEAFF. Full variable domain (remainder filled in from reference TRBV7-8 and TRBJ1-1): GAGVSQSPRYKVAKRGQDVALRCDPISGHVSLFWYQQALGQGPEFLTYFQNEAQLDKSGLPSDRFFAERPEGSVSTLKIQRTQQEDSAVYLCASTIGRQQEAFFGQGTRLTVV.

This clonotype was observed many times. V gene TRBV28 combines with J gene TRBJ2-1; D may be TRBD1 (5 bases). The germline gives CDR1 MDHEN, CDR2 SYDVKM. V gave up 6 bases and J gave up 3 bases, with 15 bases separating them. CDR3 size: 15 residues. The CDR3 DNA follows: TGTGCCAGCAGGTCCACAGGACAAAACTACAATGAGCAGTTCTTC. It translates to CASRSTGQNYNEQFF.

CDR3: CAWSVIQGGSTDTQYF. In nucleotides, the CDR3 is TGTGCCTGGAGTGTAATCCAGGGGGGTAGCACAGATACGCAGTATTTT. The chain joins TRBV30 to TRBJ2-3; D might be TRBD1 (7 bases). This CDR3 region has 16 residues. V was clipped by 0 bases and J by 0 bases, with 13 bases between them. Germline V gives CDR1 GTSNPN, CDR2 SVGIG (reference sequence).

The table lists this clonotype with a few counts. This rearrangement joins TRBV20-1 to TRBJ2-7; weak D call: TRBD1 (6 bases). The CDR3 length is 13 residues. Germline loops: CDR1 DFQATT, CDR2 SNEGSKA (reference sequence). V shed 6 bases and J shed 6 bases, with 18 bases lying between them. The CDR3 DNA reads TGCAGTGCAAAGCCACAGGGAATCGTCGAGCAGTACTTC. This codes for CSAKPQGIVEQYF.

This clonotype was recorded many times. This rearrangement joins TRBV27 to TRBJ2-1, with a tentative D call TRBD2 (5 bases). V lost 5 bases and J lost 3, with 14 bases in between. This CDR3 is built from 15 residues. Germline values: CDR1 MNHEY, CDR2 SMNVEV (reference sequence). CDR3: CASSHTRALYNEQFF. The DNA of the CDR3 is TGTGCCAGCAGTCACACTAGGGCGCTCTACAATGAGCAGTTCTTC.

This clonotype was counted ten times or more. The chain links TRBV15 to TRBJ1-5; D gene unclear. The CDR3 covers 14 residues. Germline assignment: CDR1 LNHNV and CDR2 YYDKDF (reference sequence). The V end was cut by 1 base, the J end by 7 bases, with 11 bases between. Here the CDR3 DNA reads TGTGCCACCAGCAGAGCGGCCAACACCCAGCCCCAGCATTTT. It is translated as CATSRAANTQPQHF.

The rearrangement links TRBV2 to TRBJ2-7; D might be TRBD1 (5 bases). The CDR3 consists of 16 residues. Germline V gene lookup returns CDR1 SNHLY and CDR2 FYNNEI. Between the trimmed V and J ends, which lost 2 bases and 3 bases, there was a span of 17 bases. The CDR3 reads CASSESLPGQGYEQYF. CDR3 sequence (DNA): TGTGCCAGCAGTGAAAGCCTCCCAGGGCAGGGCTACGAGCAGTACTTC.

The chain couples TRBV12-3 or TRBV12-4 to TRBJ2-4, with D uncertain. Trimming shortened V by 3 bases and J by 6 bases, and 3 bases separated the two germline ends. The CDR3 length is 11 residues. The CDR3 DNA reads as TGTGCCAGCAGTTTTTTAAACATTCAGTACTTC. Translation: CASSFLNIQYF.

The V and J genes are TRBV28 and TRBJ2-5; D unresolved. The CDR3 has 15 amino acids. V was pared by 6 bases and J by 5 bases, with 19 bases between. In germline, CDR1 is MDHEN, CDR2 SYDVKM. CDR3 nucleotide sequence: TGTGCCAGCAGCCCCGCGAATAAGAGAAGGGAGACCCAGTACTTC. Amino acids: CASSPANKRRETQYF.

The sample holds many counts of this clonotype. The chain employs TRBV5-8 and TRBJ2-5; no firm D call. The CDR3 loop spans 14 amino acids. Trimming stripped 0 bases from V and 2 bases from J, with 8 bases between. Germline CDR1 reads SGHTS; CDR2 reads YDEGEE. CDR3 amino acids: CASSLGGKQETQYF. CDR3 nucleotides: TGTGCCAGCAGCTTGGGGGGAAAACAAGAGACCCAGTACTTC.

This clonotype came up many times. The chain links TRBV30 to TRBJ2-2; 8 nucleotides line up with TRBD2. Germline-derived CDR1 and CDR2 are GTSNPN and SVGIG (reference sequence). V was pared by 3 bases and J by 2 bases, with 5 bases of the junction left unmatched. This CDR3 spans 15 amino acids. The CDR3 loop is CAWRKTSENTGELFF. The CDR3 DNA sequence: TGTGCCTGGAGGAAGACTAGCGAAAACACCGGGGAGCTGTTTTTT.

This clonotype was observed a handful of times. The chain joins TRBV16 to TRBJ2-7; 10 bases are a match to TRBD1. This CDR3 is built from 17 residues. V lost 2 bases, J lost 3 bases, and 10 bases stayed unmatched. CDR1 KGHSY and CDR2 FQNENV come from the germline V gene. CDR3 sequence reads: CASSQGFFRDRGYEQYF. The CDR3, as DNA: TGTGCCAGCAGCCAAGGCTTTTTCCGGGACAGGGGCTACGAGCAGTACTTC.

There are many counts of this clonotype. The chain has TRBV28 and TRBJ1-3, with D possibly matching TRBD1 (5 bases). Germline values: CDR1 MDHEN, CDR2 SYDVKM. Deletions cut 2 bases from V and 1 base from J, with 15 bases between. The CDR3 covers 17 residues. The CDR3 region is CASSLTGRGRSGNTIYF. CDR3 DNA sequence: TGTGCCAGCAGTTTAACAGGTCGCGGTCGGTCTGGAAACACCATATATTTT.

This clonotype was observed a few times. The rearrangement joins TRBV25-1 to TRBJ2-2; no clear D gene. The CDR3 spans 13 residues. Trimming shortened V by 6 bases and J by 3 bases, and 8 bases separated the two germline ends. The germline CDR1 and CDR2 sequences are MGHDK and SYGVNS. In nucleotides, the CDR3 is TGTGCCAGCAGACAGTCCTACACCGGGGAGCTGTTTTTT. It is translated as CASRQSYTGELFF.

The rearrangement uses TRBV14 and TRBJ1-6, with a tentative D call TRBD1 (6 bases). CDR1 is SGHDN and CDR2 is FVKESK in the germline V gene. Trimming took off 0 bases at V and 9 bases at J, with 12 bases between the two ends. The CDR3 length is 15 residues. The CDR3 sequence is CASSQEGRGGSPLHF. The CDR3 region has the DNA TGTGCCAGCAGCCAAGAGGGCAGGGGTGGTTCACCCCTCCACTTT.

This chain joins TRBV30 and TRBJ2-7, with TRBD1 identical over 11 bases. Trimming took 1 base from V and 8 from J; bases not matched to a gene: 13. The germline V gene encodes CDR1 GTSNPN and CDR2 SVGIG (reference sequence). The CDR3 length is 16 residues. The CDR3 region has the DNA TGTGCCTGGAGTGCTAATCCGGGACAGGGGGAGATGAAGCAGTACTTC. It specifies CAWSANPGQGEMKQYF.